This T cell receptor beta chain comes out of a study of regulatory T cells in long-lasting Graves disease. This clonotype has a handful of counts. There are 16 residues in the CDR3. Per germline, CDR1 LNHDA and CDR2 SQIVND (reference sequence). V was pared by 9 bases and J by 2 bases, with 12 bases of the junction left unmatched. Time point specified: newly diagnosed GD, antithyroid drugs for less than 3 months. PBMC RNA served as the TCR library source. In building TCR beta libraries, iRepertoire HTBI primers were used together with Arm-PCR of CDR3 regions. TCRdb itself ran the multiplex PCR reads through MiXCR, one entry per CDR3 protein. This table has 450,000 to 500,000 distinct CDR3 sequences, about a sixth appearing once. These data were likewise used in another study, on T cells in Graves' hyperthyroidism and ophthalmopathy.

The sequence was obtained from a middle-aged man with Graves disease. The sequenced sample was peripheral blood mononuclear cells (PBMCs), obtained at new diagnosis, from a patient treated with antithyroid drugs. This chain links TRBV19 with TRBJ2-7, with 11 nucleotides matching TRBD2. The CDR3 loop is CASVGSGTSGTYEQYF. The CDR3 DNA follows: TGTGCCAGCGTAGGGTCCGGGACTAGCGGCACCTACGAGCAGTACTTC.